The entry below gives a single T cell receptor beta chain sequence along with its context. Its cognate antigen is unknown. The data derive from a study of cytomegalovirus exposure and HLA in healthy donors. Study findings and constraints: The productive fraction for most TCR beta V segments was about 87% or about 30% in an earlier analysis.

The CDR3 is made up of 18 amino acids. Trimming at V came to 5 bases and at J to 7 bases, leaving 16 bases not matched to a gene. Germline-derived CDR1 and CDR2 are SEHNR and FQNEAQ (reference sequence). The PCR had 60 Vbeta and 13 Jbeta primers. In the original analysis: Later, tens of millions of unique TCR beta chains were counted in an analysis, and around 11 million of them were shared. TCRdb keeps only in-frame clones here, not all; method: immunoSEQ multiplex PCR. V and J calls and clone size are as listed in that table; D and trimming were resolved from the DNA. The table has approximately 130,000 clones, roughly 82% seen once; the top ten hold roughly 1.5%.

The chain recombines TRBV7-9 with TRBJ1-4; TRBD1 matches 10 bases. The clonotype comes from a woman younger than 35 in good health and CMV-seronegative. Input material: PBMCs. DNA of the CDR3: TGTGCCAGCAGCGAACACTTAATCCGGGACAGGGGAAGTGAAAAACTGTTTTTT. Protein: CASSEHLIRDRGSEKLFF.